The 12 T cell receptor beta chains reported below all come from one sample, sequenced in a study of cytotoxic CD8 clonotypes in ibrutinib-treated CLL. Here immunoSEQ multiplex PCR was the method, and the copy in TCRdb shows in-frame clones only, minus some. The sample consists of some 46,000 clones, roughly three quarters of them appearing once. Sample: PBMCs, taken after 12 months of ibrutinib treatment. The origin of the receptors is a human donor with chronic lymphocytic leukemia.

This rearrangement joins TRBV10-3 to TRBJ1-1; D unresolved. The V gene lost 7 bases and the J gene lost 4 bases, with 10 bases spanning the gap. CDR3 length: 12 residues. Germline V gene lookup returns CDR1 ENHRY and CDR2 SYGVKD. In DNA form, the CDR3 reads TGTGCCATCAAGGCGGAAGGCACTGAAGCTTTCTTT. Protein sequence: CAIKAEGTEAFF.

The CDR3: CASSLGAGGTDTQYF. The DNA of the CDR3 is TGTGCCAGCAGCTTAGGGGCTGGGGGCACAGATACGCAGTATTTT. The chain combines TRBV7-2 with TRBJ2-3; no reliable D call. Trimming removed 1 base from V and 1 base from J, with 9 bases in between. The CDR3 extends over 15 amino acids. Germline-derived CDR1 and CDR2 are SGHTA and FQGNSA.

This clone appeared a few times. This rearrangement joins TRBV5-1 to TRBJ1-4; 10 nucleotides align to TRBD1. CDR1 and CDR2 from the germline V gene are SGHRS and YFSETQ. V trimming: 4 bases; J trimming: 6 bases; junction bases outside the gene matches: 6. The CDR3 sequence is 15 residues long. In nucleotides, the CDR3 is TGCGCCAGCAGCGGAAGGACAGGGGGTCATGAAAAACTGTTTTTT. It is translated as CASSGRTGGHEKLFF. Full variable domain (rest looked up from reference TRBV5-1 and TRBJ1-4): KAGVTQTPRYLIKTRGQQVTLSCSPISGHRSVSWYQQTPGQGLQFLFEYFSETQRNKGNFPGRFSGRQFSNSRSEMNVSTLELGDSALYLCASSGRTGGHEKLFFGSGTQLSVL.

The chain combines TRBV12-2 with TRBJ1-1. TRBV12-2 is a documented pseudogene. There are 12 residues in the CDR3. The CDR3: CASGESGEEAFF. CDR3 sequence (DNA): TGTGCAAGTGGAGAGAGCGGGGAAGAAGCTTTCTTT.

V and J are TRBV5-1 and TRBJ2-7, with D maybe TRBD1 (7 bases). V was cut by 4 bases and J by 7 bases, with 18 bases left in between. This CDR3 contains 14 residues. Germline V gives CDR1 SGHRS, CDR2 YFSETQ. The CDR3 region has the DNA TGCGCCAGCAGCCCCGGACAGGCGGGAAAGGAGCAGTACTTC. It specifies CASSPGQAGKEQYF.

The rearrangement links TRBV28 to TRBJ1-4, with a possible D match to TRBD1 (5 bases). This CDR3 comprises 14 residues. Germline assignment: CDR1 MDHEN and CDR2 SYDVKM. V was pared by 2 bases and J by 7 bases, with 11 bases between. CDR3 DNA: TGTGCCAGCAGTTTACAGGGATCCGGTGAAAAACTGTTTTTT. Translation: CASSLQGSGEKLFF.

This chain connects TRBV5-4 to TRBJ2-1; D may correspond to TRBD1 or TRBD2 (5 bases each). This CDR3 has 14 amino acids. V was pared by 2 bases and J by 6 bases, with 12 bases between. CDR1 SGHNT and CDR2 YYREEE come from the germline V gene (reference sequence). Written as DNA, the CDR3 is TGTGCCAGCAGCTTCGACCGGGACGCCAATGAGCAGTTCTTC. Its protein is CASSFDRDANEQFF.

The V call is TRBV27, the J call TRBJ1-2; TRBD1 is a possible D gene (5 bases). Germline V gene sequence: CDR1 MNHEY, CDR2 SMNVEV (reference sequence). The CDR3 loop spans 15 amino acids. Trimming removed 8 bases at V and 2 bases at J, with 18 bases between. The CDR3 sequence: CASPILTPGNYGYTF. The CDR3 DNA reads TGTGCCAGCCCTATTTTAACCCCAGGGAACTATGGCTACACCTTC.

The CDR3 DNA follows: TGTGCCAGTACGGGGGATGAAAAACTGTTTTTT. It yields the protein CASTGDEKLFF. V and J are TRBV19 and TRBJ1-4, with D maybe TRBD1 (5 bases). V was pared by 7 bases and J by 6 bases, with 6 bases between. CDR3 length equals 11 residues. Germline CDR1 LNHDA, CDR2 SQIVND (reference sequence).

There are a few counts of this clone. CDR3 in amino acids: CASSVVLGSYNEQFF. The CDR3 nucleotides read TGTGCCAGCAGCGTAGTGTTAGGCTCCTACAATGAGCAGTTCTTC. This chain uses TRBV9 with TRBJ2-1; D not certain. Germline-derived CDR1 and CDR2 are SGDLS and YYNGEE. The germline V and J ends were trimmed by 0 bases and 0 bases, with 7 bases remaining between them. CDR3 size: 15 residues.

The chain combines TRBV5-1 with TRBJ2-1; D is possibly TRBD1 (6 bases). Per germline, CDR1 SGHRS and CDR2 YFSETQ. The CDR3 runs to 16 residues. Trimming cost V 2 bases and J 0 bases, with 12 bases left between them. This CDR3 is CASSLDTGSSYNEQFF. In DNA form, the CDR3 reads TGCGCCAGCAGCTTAGATACAGGGAGCTCCTACAATGAGCAGTTCTTC.

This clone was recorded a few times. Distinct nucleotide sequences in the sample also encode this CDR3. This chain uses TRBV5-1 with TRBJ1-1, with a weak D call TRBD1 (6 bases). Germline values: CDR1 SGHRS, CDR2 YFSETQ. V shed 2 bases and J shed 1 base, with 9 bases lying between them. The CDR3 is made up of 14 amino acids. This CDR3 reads CASSLQGANTEAFF. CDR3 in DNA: TGCGCCAGCAGCTTACAGGGAGCGAACACTGAAGCTTTCTTT.